This TCR beta chain appears in the sequencing data of a study of cytomegalovirus exposure and HLA in healthy donors. In the study overall: A later analysis reported the same platform for the roughly 120 validation repertoires and the roughly 670 first-cohort repertoires.

The CDR3 totals 14 residues. Germline CDR1 reads WSHSY; CDR2 reads SAAADI. V was trimmed by 5 bases and J by 0 bases, leaving 10 bases between them. Points from the study as a whole: TCR clusters originating in the first cohort tended to co-occur in the roughly 130 validation repertoires, according to a later analysis. CMV antigen specificity was confirmed in vitro for a few CMV-associated chains.

On this clone itself: The antigen remains unidentified.

Donors came from a validation cohort of over a hundred subjects, distinct from the first 666-subject cohort. Using immunoSEQ multiplex PCR, the repertoire was profiled, and TCRdb retains in-frame clones only, with some absent. The sample has approximately 160,000 clones; less than 90% are singletons. V is TRBV10-2 and J is TRBJ1-1, with D unresolved. This receptor was identified in a woman under 40 in good health and CMV-seronegative. Sequenced material: PBMCs. CDR3 sequence: CASSIGRMNTEAFF. The CDR3 DNA is TGCGCCAGCAGTATTGGACGGATGAACACTGAAGCTTTCTTT.